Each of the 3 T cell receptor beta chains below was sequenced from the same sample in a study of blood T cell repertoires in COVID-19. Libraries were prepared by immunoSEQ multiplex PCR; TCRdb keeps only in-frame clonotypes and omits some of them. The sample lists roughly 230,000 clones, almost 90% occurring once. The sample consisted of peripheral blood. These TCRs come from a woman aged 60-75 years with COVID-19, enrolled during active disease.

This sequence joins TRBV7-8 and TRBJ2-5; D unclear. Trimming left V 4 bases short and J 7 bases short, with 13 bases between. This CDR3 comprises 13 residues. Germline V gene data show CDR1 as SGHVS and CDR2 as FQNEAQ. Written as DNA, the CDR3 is TGTGCCAGCAGCTCGGTACCCCCGTCGACCCAGTACTTC. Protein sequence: CASSSVPPSTQYF.

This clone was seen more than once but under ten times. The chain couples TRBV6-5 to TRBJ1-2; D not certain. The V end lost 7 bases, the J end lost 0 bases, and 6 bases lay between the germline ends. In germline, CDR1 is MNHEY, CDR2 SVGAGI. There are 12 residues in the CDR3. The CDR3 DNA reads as TGTGCCAGCAAGCCTTCTAACTATGGCTACACCTTC. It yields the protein CASKPSNYGYTF.

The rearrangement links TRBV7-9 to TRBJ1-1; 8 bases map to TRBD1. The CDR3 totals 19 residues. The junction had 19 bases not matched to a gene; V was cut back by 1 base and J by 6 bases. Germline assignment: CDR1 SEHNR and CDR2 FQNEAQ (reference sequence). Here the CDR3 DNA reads TGTGCCAGCAGCTTAGGTGGGTTCGGACAGGGATTAGTAAAGGCTGAAGCTTTCTTT. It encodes CASSLGGFGQGLVKAEAFF. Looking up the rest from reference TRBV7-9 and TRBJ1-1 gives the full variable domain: DTGVSQNPRHKITKRGQNVTFRCDPISEHNRLYWYRQTLGQGPEFLTYFQNEAQLEKSRLLSDRFSAERPKGSFSTLEIQRTEQGDSAMYLCASSLGGFGQGLVKAEAFFGQGTRLTVV.